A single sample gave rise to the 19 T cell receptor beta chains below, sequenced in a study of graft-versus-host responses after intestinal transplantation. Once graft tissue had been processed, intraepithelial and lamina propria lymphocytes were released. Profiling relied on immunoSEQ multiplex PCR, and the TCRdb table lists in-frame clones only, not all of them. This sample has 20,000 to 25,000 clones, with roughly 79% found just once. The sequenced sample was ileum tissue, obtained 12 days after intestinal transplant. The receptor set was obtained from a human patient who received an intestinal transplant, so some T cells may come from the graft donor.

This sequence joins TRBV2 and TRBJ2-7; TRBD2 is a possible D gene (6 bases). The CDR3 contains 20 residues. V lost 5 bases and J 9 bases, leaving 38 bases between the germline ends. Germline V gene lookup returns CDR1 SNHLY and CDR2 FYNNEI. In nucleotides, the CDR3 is TGTGCCAGCAGTTCCGCCTACGAAAGTCTAGCGAGACAGAGCCCCCAGGTGCAGTACTTC. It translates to CASSSAYESLARQSPQVQYF. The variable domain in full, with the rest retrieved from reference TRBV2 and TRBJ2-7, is EPEVTQTPSHQVTQMGQEVILRCVPISNHLYFYWYRQILGQKVEFLVSFYNNEISEKSEIFDDQFSVERPDGSNFTLKIRSTKLEDSAMYFCASSSAYESLARQSPQVQYFGPGTRLTVT.

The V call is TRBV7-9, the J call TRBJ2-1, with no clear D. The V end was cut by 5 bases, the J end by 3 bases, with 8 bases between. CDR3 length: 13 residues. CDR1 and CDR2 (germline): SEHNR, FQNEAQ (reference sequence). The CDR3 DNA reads TGTGCCAGCAGCCCTCCCTACTACAATGAGCAGTTCTTC. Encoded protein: CASSPPYYNEQFF.

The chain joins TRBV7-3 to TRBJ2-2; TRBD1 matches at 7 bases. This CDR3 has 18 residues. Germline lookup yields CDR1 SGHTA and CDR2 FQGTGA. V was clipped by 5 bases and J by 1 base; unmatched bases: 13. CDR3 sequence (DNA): TGTGCCAGCAGCCCACTCCCCCGGGACAGCGTGAACACCGGGGAGCTGTTTTTT. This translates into CASSPLPRDSVNTGELFF.

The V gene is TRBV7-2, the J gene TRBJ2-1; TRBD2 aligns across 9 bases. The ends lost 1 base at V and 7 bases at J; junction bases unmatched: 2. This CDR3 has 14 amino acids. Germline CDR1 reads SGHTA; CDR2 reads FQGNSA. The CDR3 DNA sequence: TGTGCCAGCAGCTTAGGGCTAGCGGGGAATGAGCAGTTCTTC. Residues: CASSLGLAGNEQFF.

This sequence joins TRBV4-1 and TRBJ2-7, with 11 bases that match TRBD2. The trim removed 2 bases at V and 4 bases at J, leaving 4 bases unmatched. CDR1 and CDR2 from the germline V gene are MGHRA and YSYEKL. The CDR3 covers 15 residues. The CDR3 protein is CASSQTGTSGYEQYF. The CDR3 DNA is TGCGCCAGCAGCCAAACCGGGACTAGCGGATACGAGCAGTACTTC.

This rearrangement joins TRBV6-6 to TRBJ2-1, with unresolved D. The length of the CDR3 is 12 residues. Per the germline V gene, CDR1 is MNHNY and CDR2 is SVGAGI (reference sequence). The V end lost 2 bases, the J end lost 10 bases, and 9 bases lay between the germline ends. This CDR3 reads CASSYRFLEQFF. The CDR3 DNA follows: TGTGCCAGCAGTTACCGGTTCTTGGAGCAGTTCTTC.

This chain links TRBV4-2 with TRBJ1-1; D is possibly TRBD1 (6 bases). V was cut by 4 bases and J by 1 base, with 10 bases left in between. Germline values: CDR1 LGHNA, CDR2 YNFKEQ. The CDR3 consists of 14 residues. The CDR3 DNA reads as TGTGCCAGCAGCCTAGGGGGAAAGAACACTGAAGCTTTCTTT. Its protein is CASSLGGKNTEAFF.

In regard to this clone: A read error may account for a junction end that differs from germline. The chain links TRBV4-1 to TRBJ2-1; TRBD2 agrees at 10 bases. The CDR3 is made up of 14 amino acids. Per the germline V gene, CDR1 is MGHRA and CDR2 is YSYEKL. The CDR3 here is CASSQAGAGGRKIF. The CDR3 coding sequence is TGCGCCAGCAGCCAAGCGGGAGCGGGAGGGCGAAAAATCTTC.

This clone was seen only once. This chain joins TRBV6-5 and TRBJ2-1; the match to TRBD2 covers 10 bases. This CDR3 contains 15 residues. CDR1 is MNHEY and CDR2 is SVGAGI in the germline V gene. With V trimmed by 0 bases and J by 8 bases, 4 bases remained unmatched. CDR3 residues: CASSYSAGGFYEQFF. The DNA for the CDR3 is TGTGCCAGCAGTTACTCAGCGGGAGGGTTCTATGAGCAGTTCTTC.

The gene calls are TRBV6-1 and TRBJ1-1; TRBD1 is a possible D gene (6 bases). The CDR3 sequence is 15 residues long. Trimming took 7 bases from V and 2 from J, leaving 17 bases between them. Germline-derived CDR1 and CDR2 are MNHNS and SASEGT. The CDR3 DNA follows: TGTGCCAGCAATCTCCGGGACACGTACAACACTGAAGCTTTCTTT. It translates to CASNLRDTYNTEAFF.

This CDR3 is CASSGPGYSTDTQYF. For the CDR3, the DNA is TGTGCCAGCAGCGGACCGGGATACTCCACAGATACGCAGTATTTT. The chain recombines TRBV9 with TRBJ2-3; D is possibly TRBD2 (5 bases). With 3 bases removed from V and 2 bases from J, the gap between germline ends came to 13 bases. This CDR3 region has 15 residues. Germline CDR1 SGDLS, CDR2 YYNGEE.

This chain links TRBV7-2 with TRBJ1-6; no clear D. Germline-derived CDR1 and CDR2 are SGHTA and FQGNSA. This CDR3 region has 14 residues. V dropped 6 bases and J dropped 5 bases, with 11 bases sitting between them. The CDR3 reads CASRPRANNSPLHF. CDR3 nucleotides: TGTGCCAGCAGACCCCGCGCGAATAATTCACCCCTCCACTTT. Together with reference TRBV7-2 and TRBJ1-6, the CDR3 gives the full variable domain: GAGVSQSPSNKVTEKGKDVELRCDPISGHTALYWYRQSLGQGLEFLIYFQGNSAPDKSGLPSDRFSAERTGGSVSTLTIQRTQQEDSAVYLCASRPRANNSPLHFGNGTRLTVT.

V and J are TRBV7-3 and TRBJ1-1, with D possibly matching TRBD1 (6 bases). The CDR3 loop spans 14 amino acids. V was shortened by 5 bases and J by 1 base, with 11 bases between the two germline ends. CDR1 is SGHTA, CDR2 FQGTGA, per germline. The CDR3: CASSLGQGNTEAFF. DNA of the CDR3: TGTGCCAGCAGCCTGGGACAAGGGAACACTGAAGCTTTCTTT.

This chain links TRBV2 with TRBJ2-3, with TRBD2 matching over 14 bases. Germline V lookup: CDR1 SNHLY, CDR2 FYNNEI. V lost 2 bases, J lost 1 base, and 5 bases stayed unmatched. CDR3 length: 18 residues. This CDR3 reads CASSERLAGGPRTDTQYF. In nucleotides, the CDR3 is TGTGCCAGCAGTGAAAGACTAGCGGGGGGGCCGCGCACAGATACGCAGTATTTT. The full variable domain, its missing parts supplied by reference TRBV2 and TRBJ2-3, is EPEVTQTPSHQVTQMGQEVILRCVPISNHLYFYWYRQILGQKVEFLVSFYNNEISEKSEIFDDQFSVERPDGSNFTLKIRSTKLEDSAMYFCASSERLAGGPRTDTQYFGPGTRLTVL.

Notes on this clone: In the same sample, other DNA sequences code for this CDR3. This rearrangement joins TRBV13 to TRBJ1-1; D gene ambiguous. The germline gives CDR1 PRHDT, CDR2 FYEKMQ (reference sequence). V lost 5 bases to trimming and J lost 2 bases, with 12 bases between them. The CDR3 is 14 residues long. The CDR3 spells CASSSDRGNTEAFF. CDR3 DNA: TGTGCCAGCAGCAGCGACCGGGGAAACACTGAAGCTTTCTTT.

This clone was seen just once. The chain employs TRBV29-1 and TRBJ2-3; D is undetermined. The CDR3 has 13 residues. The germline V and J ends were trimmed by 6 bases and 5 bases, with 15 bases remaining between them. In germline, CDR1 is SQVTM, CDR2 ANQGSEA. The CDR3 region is CSVFGEAIDTQYF. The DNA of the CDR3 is TGCAGCGTATTCGGAGAGGCAATAGATACGCAGTATTTT.

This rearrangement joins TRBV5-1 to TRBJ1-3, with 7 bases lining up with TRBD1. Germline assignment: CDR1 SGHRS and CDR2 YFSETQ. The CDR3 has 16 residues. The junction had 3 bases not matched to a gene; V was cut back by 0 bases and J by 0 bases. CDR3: CASSLATGASGNTIYF. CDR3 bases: TGCGCCAGCAGCTTGGCAACAGGGGCCTCTGGAAACACCATATATTTT.

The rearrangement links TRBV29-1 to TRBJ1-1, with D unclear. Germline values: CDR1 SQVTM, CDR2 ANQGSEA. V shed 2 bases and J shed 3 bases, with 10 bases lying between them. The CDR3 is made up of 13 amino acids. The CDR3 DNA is TGCAGCGTTGAAATCCCCCAGGACACTGAAGCTTTCTTT. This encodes CSVEIPQDTEAFF.

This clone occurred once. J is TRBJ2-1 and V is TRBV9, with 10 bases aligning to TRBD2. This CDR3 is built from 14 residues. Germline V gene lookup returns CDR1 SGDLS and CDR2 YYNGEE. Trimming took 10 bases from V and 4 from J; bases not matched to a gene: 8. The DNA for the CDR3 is TGTGCCCTGACAAGCGGGGGGGTATACAATGAGCAGTTCTTC. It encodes CALTSGGVYNEQFF. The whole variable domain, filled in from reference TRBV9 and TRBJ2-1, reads DSGVTQTPKHLITATGQRVTLRCSPRSGDLSVYWYQQSLDQGLQFLIQYYNGEERAKGNILERFSAQQFPDLHSELNLSSLELGDSALYFCALTSGGVYNEQFFGPGTRLTVL.